These T cell receptor beta chains were read from a single sample in a study of T-cell memory formation after mild COVID-19. One entry per CDR3 protein results from TCRdb running MiXCR on the 5' RACE reads. The sample lists fewer than 250,000 distinct CDR3 sequences; over 9.5% were seen once. Specimen: PBMCs or a T cell subset sorted from them (not recorded which). The source of these receptors is a man aged 18 to 29 who had mild COVID-19 (a few samples of this study predate the infection). Cell type and time point are not known. Each CDR3 is given with its conserved first and last residue. The D gene is left open where the match is weak. The size entry is marked missing in some rows and otherwise reads once, few, many or a size class.

cdr3_aa cdr3_nt j_call v_call d_call clone_size
CASSLVWTGDNEQFF TGCGCCAGCAGCTTGGTGTGGACAGGGGACAATGAGCAGTTCTTC TRBJ2-1 TRBV5-1 TRBD1 NA
CASSEGQGDGELFF TGCGCCAGCAGCGAGGGACAGGGGGACGGGGAGCTGTTTTTT TRBJ2-2 TRBV5-1 TRBD1 few
CASSGRDASQETQYF TGTGCCAGCAGCGGACGGGACGCCTCCCAAGAGACCCAGTACTTC TRBJ2-5 TRBV5-6 NA NA
CSASYGTATYEQYF TGCAGTGCTAGTTATGGGACAGCAACCTACGAGCAGTACTTC TRBJ2-7 TRBV20-1 TRBD1 many
CASRERPSTDTQYF TGCGCCAGCAGGGAACGTCCTAGCACAGATACGCAGTATTTT TRBJ2-3 TRBV5-1 NA many
CASSSWTGGNEQFF TGTGCCAGCAGCTCGTGGACAGGAGGCAATGAGCAGTTCTTC TRBJ2-1 TRBV7-3 TRBD1 NA
CASSVARNTEAFF TGTGCCAGCAGCGTTGCCAGGAACACTGAAGCTTTCTTT TRBJ1-1 TRBV7-3 NA NA
CASSPHPTTTGDTEAFF TGCGCCAGCAGCCCGCACCCCACTACCACAGGGGACACTGAAGCTTTCTTT TRBJ1-1 TRBV4-3 TRBD1 few
CSAGRGGGEYTQYF TGCAGTGCCGGAAGGGGCGGGGGAGAATATACGCAGTATTTT TRBJ2-3 TRBV20-1 TRBD2 NA
CASSRGGQGSQPQHF TGTGCCAGCAGCCGGGGCGGACAGGGGAGTCAGCCCCAGCATTTT TRBJ1-5 TRBV7-9 TRBD1 many
CASSEMDSETGQPQHF TGTGCCAGCAGTGAAATGGACAGCGAGACGGGTCAGCCCCAGCATTTT TRBJ1-5 TRBV25-1 NA NA
CATGGGYTGELFF TGTGCCACGGGCGGGGGGTACACCGGGGAGCTGTTTTTT TRBJ2-2 TRBV15 TRBD2 few
CSARDWTGNGELFF TGCAGTGCTAGAGATTGGACAGGGAACGGGGAGCTGTTTTTT TRBJ2-2 TRBV20-1 TRBD1 NA
CSARDPAGSSPLHF TGCAGTGCTAGAGATCCGGCAGGATCCTCACCCCTCCACTTT TRBJ1-6 TRBV20-1 NA few
CASSYRGGDTQYF TGTGCCAGCAGTTACAGGGGGGGAGATACGCAGTATTTT TRBJ2-3 TRBV12-3/TRBV12-4 NA NA
CASSLGDSPFKPSGNTIYF TGCGCCAGCAGCTTGGGGGACAGTCCCTTTAAGCCCTCTGGAAACACCATATATTTT TRBJ1-3 TRBV5-1 TRBD1 NA
CASSQSGGSQPQHF TGTGCCAGCTCCCAGTCGGGGGGGTCTCAGCCCCAGCATTTT TRBJ1-5 TRBV18 NA NA
CASIQTRDYNEQFF TGTGCCAGCATCCAGACTAGGGACTACAATGAGCAGTTCTTC TRBJ2-1 TRBV7-2 NA many
CASSVGQGTNQPQHF TGTGCCAGCAGCGTAGGACAGGGGACCAATCAGCCCCAGCATTTT TRBJ1-5 TRBV9 TRBD1 few
CASSPPWTGEDQYF TGTGCCAGCAGCCCTCCCTGGACAGGGGAGGACCAGTACTTC TRBJ2-5 TRBV3-1 TRBD1 few